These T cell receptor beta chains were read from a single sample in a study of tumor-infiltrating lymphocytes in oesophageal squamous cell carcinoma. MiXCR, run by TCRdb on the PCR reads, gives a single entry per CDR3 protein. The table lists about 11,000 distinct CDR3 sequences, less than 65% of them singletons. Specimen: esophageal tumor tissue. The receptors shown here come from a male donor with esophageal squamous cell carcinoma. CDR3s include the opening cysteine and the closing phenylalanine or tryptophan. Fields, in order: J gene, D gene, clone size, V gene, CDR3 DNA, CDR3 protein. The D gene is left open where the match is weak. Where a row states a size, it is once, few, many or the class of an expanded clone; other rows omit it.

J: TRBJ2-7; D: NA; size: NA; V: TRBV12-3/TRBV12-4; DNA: TGTGCCAGCAGTTTAGGAGCAGGCAGCTCCTACGAGCAGTACTTC; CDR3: CASSLGAGSSYEQYF
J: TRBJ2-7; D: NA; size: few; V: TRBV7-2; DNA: TGTGCCAGCAGCTTAGTCTCCAGGGGGGGACACGAGCAGTACTTC; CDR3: CASSLVSRGGHEQYF
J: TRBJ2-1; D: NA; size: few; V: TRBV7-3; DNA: TGTGCCAGCAGCTTGGGGTCCAGATACAATGAGCAGTTCTTC; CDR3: CASSLGSRYNEQFF
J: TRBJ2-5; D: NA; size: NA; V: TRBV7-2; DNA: TGTGCCAGCAGCTCCGATGGAGGGGACCAAGAGACCCAGTACTTC; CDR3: CASSSDGGDQETQYF
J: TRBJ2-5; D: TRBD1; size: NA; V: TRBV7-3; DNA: TGTGCCAGCAGCCACACCAGGGGGAGTGAGCAGTACTTC; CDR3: CASSHTRGSEQYF
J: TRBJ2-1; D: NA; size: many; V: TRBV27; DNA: TGTGCCAGCAGTCCCGGCCGGGGGCGGGGAGGTGAGCAGTTCTTC; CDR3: CASSPGRGRGGEQFF
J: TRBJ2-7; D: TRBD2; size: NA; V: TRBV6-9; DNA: TGTGCCAGCAGTTACGGGACCGGGACTAGCGGGTCCCACGAGCAGTACTTC; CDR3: CASSYGTGTSGSHEQYF
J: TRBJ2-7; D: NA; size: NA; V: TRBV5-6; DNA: TGTGCCAGCAGCCCACAAGGGAACCCCTACGAGCAGTACTTC; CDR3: CASSPQGNPYEQYF
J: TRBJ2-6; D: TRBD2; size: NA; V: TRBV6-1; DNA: TGTGCCAGCAGTGAAGTTCTAGCGGGAAGCTCTGGGGCCAACGTCCTGACTTTC; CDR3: CASSEVLAGSSGANVLTF
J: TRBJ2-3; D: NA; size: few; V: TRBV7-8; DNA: TGTGCCAGCAGCTTAGGGGACAACTACCTCCCCCAGTATTTT; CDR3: CASSLGDNYLPQYF
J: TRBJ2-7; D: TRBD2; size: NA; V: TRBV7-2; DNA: TGTGCCAGCAGCTTAGGTAGCGGGGCCTACTACGAGCAGTACTTC; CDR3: CASSLGSGAYYEQYF
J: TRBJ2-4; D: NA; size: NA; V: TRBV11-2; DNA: TGTGCCAGCAGCTTAGGCGTGTCACCAGATACGCAGTACTTC; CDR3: CASSLGVSPDTQYF
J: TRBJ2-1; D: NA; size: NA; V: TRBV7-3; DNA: TGTGCCAGCAGCTTATCACGCGACAATGAGCAGTTCTTC; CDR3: CASSLSRDNEQFF
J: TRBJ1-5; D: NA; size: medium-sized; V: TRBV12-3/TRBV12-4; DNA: TGTGCCAGCAGCCCCGGGTGGTTTCTGGCAGGAACTTCAATCGGTAATCAGCCCCAGCATTTT; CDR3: CASSPGWFLAGTSIGNQPQHF
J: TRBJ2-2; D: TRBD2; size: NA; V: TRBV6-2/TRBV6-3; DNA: TGTGCCAGCAGTTACTCGGGAGGGCCCGGGGAGCTGTTTTTT; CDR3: CASSYSGGPGELFF